In its sample, the clone carrying this T cell receptor (beta chain) was seen many times. The antigen remains unidentified. The data stem from a study of response to subunit inactivated influenza vaccine. Study-wide results and caveats: Researchers suggested that each seasonal influenza vaccination recruits few new T cells.

Deletions cut 4 bases from V and 8 bases from J, with 17 bases between. This CDR3 spans 14 amino acids. Germline CDR1 is MNHEY and CDR2 is SMNVEV (reference sequence). TCRdb passed the RT-PCR reads through MiXCR, listing each CDR3 protein once. The sample lists more than 450,000 distinct CDR3 sequences, less than 8% occurring once. The clonotype was recovered from a man in his fifties or sixties who received an inactivated influenza vaccine. This sequence joins TRBV27 and TRBJ1-2; the D gene is possibly TRBD1 (6 bases). Sequences were derived from PBMCs from blood, sampled less than 25 months after vaccination. CDR3 coding DNA: TGTGCCAGCAGTTCCTTAACAGGGAGAGTAGGCTACACCTTC. This translates into CASSSLTGRVGYTF.